The next 5 T cell receptor beta chains were all read from a single sample in a study of T cells in Graves' hyperthyroidism and ophthalmopathy. RNA transcripts were the template for amplifying TCR beta CDR3 regions. The HTBI primer set drove a first-round RT-PCR of the TCR CDR3. One entry per CDR3 protein results from TCRdb running MiXCR on the multiplex PCR reads. The sample lists approximately 710,000 distinct CDR3 sequences; roughly 17% were seen once. Sequences were obtained from blood. Every receptor here comes from a man between 50 and 59 years old with Graves' hyperthyroidism.

This chain connects TRBV3-1 to TRBJ2-7; D unresolved. CDR3 length: 13 amino acids. Germline V gene data show CDR1 as LGHDT and CDR2 as YNNKEL (reference sequence). Between the trimmed V and J ends, which lost 4 bases and 6 bases, there was a span of 13 bases. The CDR3 DNA sequence: TGTGCCAGCAGCCTATCCCCTGGGCCCGAGCAGTACTTC. Its protein product is CASSLSPGPEQYF.

This clonotype appeared many times. J is TRBJ2-2 and V is TRBV11-1; tentative D call: TRBD1 (6 bases). V was pared by 5 bases and J by 4 bases, with 14 bases between. Germline V gene data show CDR1 as SGHAT and CDR2 as FQDESV (reference sequence). There are 15 residues in the CDR3. CDR3 region: CASSGDNSRTGELFF. The CDR3 coding sequence is TGTGCCAGCAGCGGGGACAATAGCCGCACCGGGGAGCTGTTTTTT.

This clonotype has a count of ten or more. This chain links TRBV27 with TRBJ1-1; D might be TRBD1 (5 bases). The germline V gene encodes CDR1 MNHEY and CDR2 SMNVEV (reference sequence). The CDR3 runs 14 residues. V was shortened by 7 bases and J by 1 base, with 13 bases between the two germline ends. The CDR3 DNA follows: TGTGCCAGCACCGAACCCGGGGGGAACACTGAAGCTTTCTTT. Protein: CASTEPGGNTEAFF.

The V gene is TRBV20-1, the J gene TRBJ2-7; TRBD1 or TRBD2 may be the D gene (5 bases each). CDR3 length: 15 residues. V dropped 6 bases and J dropped 2 bases, with 20 bases sitting between them. Per germline, CDR1 DFQATT and CDR2 SNEGSKA (reference sequence). The CDR3 sequence is CSAINPGPPPYEQYF. The CDR3 nucleotides read TGCAGTGCAATCAACCCGGGACCGCCACCCTACGAGCAGTACTTC.

This clonotype appeared many times. V and J are TRBV6-1 and TRBJ1-1; possible D gene TRBD1, 5 bases. The CDR3 has 15 residues. The germline V gene encodes CDR1 MNHNS and CDR2 SASEGT. V dropped 5 bases and J dropped 1 base, with 14 bases sitting between them. Here the CDR3 reads CASSSPGDSNTEAFF. DNA of the CDR3: TGTGCCAGCAGTTCCCCGGGGGATTCGAACACTGAAGCTTTCTTT.